This TCR beta chain was sequenced for a study of beta chain features in type 1 diabetes. The wider study: Patients did not differ from healthy donors in age, gender or cell yield. Study-wide findings and caveats: VDJ junctions from type 1 diabetes patients carried fewer insertions and larger deletions. Patients with Type 1 diabetes showed moderately but significantly shorter TCRB CDR3s in all four CD4+ subsets.

As every portion of the isolated RNA was reverse transcribed, the sequencing read expressed TCRB transcripts. Some clones are missing from TCRdb's copy, which holds only in-frame ones; the method was immunoSEQ multiplex PCR. The profile shows 680,000 or so clones, around 15% of them singletons. Sorting based on CD45RO/CCR7/CD25/CD127/CD95/CD27 separated CD4+ naive, central memory, regulatory and stem cell-like memory cells. All of the sorted populations showed purity greater than 95%. About this clone itself: Its antigen is not identified.

This clonotype was sampled from a man younger than 35 with type 1 diabetes. Source material: naive CD4+ T cells from blood.

In DNA, the CDR3 is TGTGCCAGCAGTCTCAACCTGGGGATCTACAATGAGCAGTTCTTC. It codes for CASSLNLGIYNEQFF. The rearrangement uses TRBV6-5 and TRBJ2-1, with D hard to call. The germline gives CDR1 MNHEY, CDR2 SVGAGI. V was cut by 5 bases and J by 3 bases, with 14 bases left in between. There are 15 residues in the CDR3.